This TCR beta chain was retrieved from a study of response to subunit inactivated influenza vaccine (dated by TCRdb to 2016 to 2018). Context from the whole study: To follow how T cells responded to a trivalent subunit inactivated influenza vaccine, the researchers relied on deep quantitative profiling of the T cell receptor repertoire.

Preparation of the library involved RT-PCR. TCRdb shows the sequencer as Illumina HiSeq 2500. The raw public data were reprocessed by TCRdb itself: fastp quality trimming at Q25, MiXCR clonotype calling, in-frame beta chains only. Entries that share a CDR3 protein sequence are merged under the most common genes and DNA. Recorded for this sample are roughly 520,000 distinct CDR3 sequences; around 25% of them occurred a single time. 1.9% of the sample is taken by the ten largest. General conclusions and limits of the study: According to the authors, only a limited number of new T cells may be recruited by each seasonal influenza vaccination.

As concerns this clonotype: Its specific antigen is unknown. No much larger clone is present one base from it, and per-base qualities are unavailable.

The starting material was CD4+ T cells sorted from PBMCs, obtained roughly 5 days after vaccination. The TCR sequence derives from a man in his fifties or sixties who received an inactivated influenza vaccine. Donor details come from another sample of the same person, matched by shared clones.

The sequenced DNA is TGTGCCAGCAGCTTAGGCCTAGCTGAGAAATACGAGCAGTACTTC. Its translation reads: CASSLGLAEKYEQYF. The sequence links TRBV7-4 to TRBJ2-7; perhaps TRBD2 is the D gene, with 5 bases matching. The germline V gene provides CDR1 SGHVT and CDR2 SQSDAQ. The CDR3 measures 15 amino acids from cysteine to phenylalanine. Just the 45-base CDR3 DNA is kept, in frame starting at base 1. A distance of 14 bases separates the germline ends of V and J, which lose 1 base and 4 bases respectively.